This entry is about one T cell receptor beta chain. Primed by a sample-barcoded 5' primer and a J-beta primer mix, a second PCR proceeded for 7 to 11 cycles. TCRdb reanalysed the 5' RACE reads using MiXCR and keeps one entry per CDR3 protein. The table has more than 700,000 distinct CDR3 sequences, roughly 46% seen once. The CDR3 spans 12 residues. CDR1 is DFQATT and CDR2 is SNEGSKA in the germline V gene (reference sequence). The ends were cut back, 2 bases at V and 5 bases at J, with 7 bases in the middle. This sample was included in a study of blood T cells in healthy people across ages. What was sequenced was blood. The sequence derives from an elderly man in good health. This chain uses TRBV20-1 with TRBJ1-5, with TRBD1 as a possible D gene (5 bases). In nucleotides, the CDR3 is TGCAGTGCTAGAATGGGGGATCAGCCCCAGCATTTT. It yields the protein CSARMGDQPQHF.